This TCR beta chain was recorded in a study of T cell changes during pregnancy in multiple sclerosis. Generated by immunoSEQ multiplex PCR, the TCRdb table keeps only in-frame clones and is missing some. Of more than 90,000 clones in the sample, roughly 92% were seen once. The sample consisted of peripheral blood, taken after pregnancy. This clonotype was obtained from a female donor with multiple sclerosis, enrolled in a pregnancy study.

The CDR3 protein is CASSQDVAHKEDEQYF. The CDR3 coding sequence is TGCGCCAGCAGCCAAGATGTGGCCCATAAGGAGGACGAGCAGTACTTC. The chain couples TRBV4-1 to TRBJ2-7, with D possibly TRBD2 on 5 matching bases. Deletions cut 0 bases from V and 5 bases from J, with 17 bases between. There are 16 residues in the CDR3. The germline CDR1 and CDR2 sequences are MGHRA and YSYEKL.